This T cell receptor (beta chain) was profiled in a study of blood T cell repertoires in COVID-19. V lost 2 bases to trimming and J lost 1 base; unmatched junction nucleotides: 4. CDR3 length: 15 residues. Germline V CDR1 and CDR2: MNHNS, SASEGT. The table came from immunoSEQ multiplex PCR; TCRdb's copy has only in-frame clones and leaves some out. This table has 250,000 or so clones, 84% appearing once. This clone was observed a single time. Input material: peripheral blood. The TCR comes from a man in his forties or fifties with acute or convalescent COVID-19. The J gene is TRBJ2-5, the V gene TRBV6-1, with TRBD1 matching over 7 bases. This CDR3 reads CASSEPGGSQETQYF. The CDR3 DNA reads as TGTGCCAGCAGTGAACCAGGGGGTTCCCAAGAGACCCAGTACTTC.